Listed below are T cell receptor beta chains from one sample, sequenced in a study of blood T cell repertoires in COVID-19. Clones were read by immunoSEQ multiplex PCR, and TCRdb kept only the in-frame ones, dropping some. The sample holds 30,000 to 45,000 clones, 85% to 90% seen once. The sample taken for sequencing was peripheral blood. The source is a man in his 70s with acute or convalescent COVID-19. Each CDR3 is given with its conserved first and last residue. Each record gives: J gene, clone size, D gene, V gene, CDR3 protein, CDR3 DNA. The D gene is left open where the match is weak. A clone size is listed for some rows: how often the clone was seen (once, few, many), or a class if it is expanded.

TRBJ1-2,few,TRBD1,TRBV5-1,CASSLDGTGVYGYTF,TGCGCCAGCAGCTTAGACGGGACAGGGGTCTATGGCTACACCTTC
TRBJ1-1,few,TRBD1,TRBV5-1,CASSLEGQGAGTEAFF,TGCGCCAGCAGCTTGGAGGGACAGGGGGCGGGCACTGAAGCTTTCTTT
TRBJ1-6,-,-,TRBV5-6,CASSLGAGYNSPLHF,TGTGCCAGCAGTCTTGGGGCAGGGTACAATTCACCCCTCCACTTT
TRBJ1-4,once,TRBD1,TRBV7-6,CASSRGTGTNEKLFF,TGTGCCAGCAGCCGAGGGACAGGGACTAATGAAAAACTGTTTTTT
TRBJ1-5,-,TRBD1,TRBV19,CASSHPGTGGNQPQHF,TGTGCCAGTAGTCACCCCGGGACAGGGGGAAATCAGCCCCAGCATTTT
TRBJ2-1,-,TRBD2,TRBV24-1,CATSDEGSGDSKQFF,TGTGCCACCAGTGATGAGGGTAGCGGGGATTCGAAGCAGTTCTTC
TRBJ2-5,-,TRBD1,TRBV7-2,CASSPHRGTQETQYF,TGTGCCAGCAGCCCACACAGGGGGACACAAGAGACCCAGTACTTC
TRBJ1-2,once,-,TRBV5-6,CASSRYWTVTYGYTF,TGTGCCAGCAGCCGCTATTGGACTGTGACTTATGGCTACACCTTC
TRBJ2-1,-,-,TRBV2,CASSGGGGNEQFF,TGTGCCAGCAGTGGAGGGGGTGGCAATGAGCAGTTCTTC
TRBJ2-1,-,TRBD2,TRBV2,CAKQYREGLDNEQFF,TGTGCCAAGCAATACCGGGAGGGCCTCGACAATGAGCAGTTCTTC
TRBJ2-1,once,TRBD2,TRBV18,CASSPSLAGGGNEQFF,TGTGCCAGCTCACCTTCCCTAGCGGGAGGTGGCAATGAGCAGTTCTTC
TRBJ1-5,few,-,TRBV7-8,CASSFQGSDNQPQHF,TGTGCCAGCAGCTTTCAGGGATCGGATAATCAGCCCCAGCATTTT
TRBJ1-4,-,TRBD1,TRBV6-5,CASKQGATNEKLFF,TGTGCCAGCAAACAGGGGGCAACTAATGAAAAACTGTTTTTT
TRBJ2-1,-,TRBD2,TRBV29-1,CSVEGGGLAGGSYNEQFF,TGCAGCGTTGAAGGTGGGGGACTAGCGGGAGGGTCCTACAATGAGCAGTTCTTC
TRBJ2-7,-,-,TRBV27,CASSPIGGYEQYF,TGTGCCAGCAGTCCCATAGGGGGTTACGAGCAGTACTTC
TRBJ1-2,-,-,TRBV6-2/TRBV6-3,CASSFSRGTYGYTF,TGTGCCAGCAGTTTTAGCCGGGGGACTTATGGCTACACCTTC
TRBJ2-7,-,TRBD1,TRBV3-1/TRBV3-2,CASSQLAVGQGSSYEQYF,TGTGCCAGCAGCCAATTGGCCGTGGGACAGGGGTCCTCCTACGAGCAGTACTTC
TRBJ2-5,-,-,TRBV27,CASSRSLAETQYF,TGTGCCAGCAGTCGGAGCCTGGCAGAGACCCAGTACTTC
TRBJ2-5,-,TRBD1,TRBV9,CASSLGQGEQETQYF,TGTGCCAGCAGCCTGGGACAGGGGGAACAAGAGACCCAGTACTTC
TRBJ2-3,-,-,TRBV20-1,CSARDPNTQYF,TGCAGTGCTAGAGACCCAAATACGCAGTATTTT
TRBJ1-2,-,-,TRBV4-2,CASSQEDTDPVGYTF,TGTGCCAGCAGCCAAGAAGACACCGACCCTGTCGGCTACACCTTC
TRBJ2-3,-,TRBD1,TRBV10-3,CAIFSGDRGSDTQYF,TGTGCCATCTTTTCGGGGGACAGGGGGTCAGATACGCAGTATTTT
TRBJ2-5,-,-,TRBV5-5,CASSLGAAIETQYF,TGTGCCAGCAGCTTGGGGGCCGCCATCGAGACCCAGTACTTC
TRBJ2-3,-,TRBD1,TRBV7-9,CASSYWGQSGTDTQYF,TGTGCCAGCAGCTACTGGGGACAGTCCGGCACAGATACGCAGTATTTT
TRBJ2-7,-,-,TRBV14,CASSVNDKTYEQYF,TGTGCCAGCAGCGTAAATGACAAAACCTACGAGCAGTACTTC
TRBJ1-5,-,-,TRBV21-1,CASSKARDRGRDQPQHF,TGTGCCAGCAGCAAAGCGCGGGACAGGGGTCGCGATCAGCCCCAGCATTTT
TRBJ1-1,-,-,TRBV2,CASRTRAEAFF,TGTGCCAGCAGAACGCGCGCTGAAGCTTTCTTT
TRBJ2-7,once,TRBD1,TRBV6-2/TRBV6-3,CASSDRQGASYEQYF,TGTGCCAGCAGTGACCGACAGGGGGCCTCCTACGAGCAGTACTTC
TRBJ1-2,-,TRBD1,TRBV9,CASSVGGTGQGYTF,TGTGCCAGCAGCGTAGGCGGGACAGGCCAAGGCTACACCTTC
TRBJ2-2,-,-,TRBV7-3,CASSPMGQNTGELFF,TGTGCCAGCAGCCCTATGGGACAGAACACCGGGGAGCTGTTTTTT
TRBJ1-5,-,-,TRBV20-1,CSASRAGRQPQHF,TGCAGTGCTAGTAGGGCAGGGCGTCAGCCCCAGCATTTT
TRBJ1-4,-,-,TRBV21-1,CASSKWTGAREKLFF,TGTGCCAGCAGCAAATGGACAGGGGCTAGGGAAAAACTGTTTTTT
TRBJ2-2,-,TRBD1,TRBV14,CASSPYFWTGKNTGELFF,TGTGCCAGCAGCCCGTACTTTTGGACAGGGAAAAACACCGGGGAGCTGTTTTTT
TRBJ1-1,-,TRBD1,TRBV5-4,CASSFPAGQGAVNTEAFF,TGTGCCAGCAGCTTTCCGGCGGGACAGGGGGCTGTGAACACTGAAGCTTTCTTT
TRBJ2-6,-,TRBD1,TRBV5-5,CASSLQGAAGANVLTF,TGTGCCAGCAGCCTACAGGGGGCGGCTGGGGCCAACGTCCTGACTTTC
TRBJ1-6,-,-,TRBV27,CASTGQPGSPLHF,TGTGCCAGCACTGGACAGCCTGGTTCACCCCTCCACTTT
TRBJ2-4,-,-,TRBV7-8,CASSLVTPAAKNIQYF,TGTGCCAGCAGCTTAGTAACCCCAGCGGCCAAAAACATTCAGTACTTC
TRBJ2-2,-,TRBD2,TRBV7-2,CASGRPAGAGELFF,TGTGCCAGCGGCCGTCCAGCGGGAGCTGGGGAGCTGTTTTTT
TRBJ1-1,-,-,TRBV9,CASSVGWVRSSTEAFF,TGTGCCAGCAGCGTAGGTTGGGTAAGGTCTAGCACTGAAGCTTTCTTT
TRBJ2-7,-,-,TRBV4-2,CASSQDSARATSLWEQYF,TGTGCCAGCAGCCAAGACTCCGCCAGGGCCACCTCGCTCTGGGAGCAGTACTTC
TRBJ2-1,-,-,TRBV27,CASGRLQGKAEQFF,TGTGCCAGCGGCAGACTCCAGGGGAAGGCTGAGCAGTTCTTC
TRBJ1-2,-,TRBD1,TRBV5-4,CASSDRGYGYTF,TGTGCCAGCAGTGACAGGGGCTATGGCTACACCTTC
TRBJ1-2,-,TRBD1,TRBV28,CASSPGTGNYGYTF,TGTGCCAGCAGTCCCGGGACAGGGAACTATGGCTACACCTTC
TRBJ1-2,-,TRBD1,TRBV7-9,CASSPGQGYGYTF,TGTGCCAGCAGCCCGGGACAGGGCTATGGCTACACCTTC
TRBJ2-4,-,-,TRBV4-3,CASSQDQAALAKNIQYF,TGCGCCAGCAGCCAAGATCAAGCGGCACTAGCCAAAAACATTCAGTACTTC